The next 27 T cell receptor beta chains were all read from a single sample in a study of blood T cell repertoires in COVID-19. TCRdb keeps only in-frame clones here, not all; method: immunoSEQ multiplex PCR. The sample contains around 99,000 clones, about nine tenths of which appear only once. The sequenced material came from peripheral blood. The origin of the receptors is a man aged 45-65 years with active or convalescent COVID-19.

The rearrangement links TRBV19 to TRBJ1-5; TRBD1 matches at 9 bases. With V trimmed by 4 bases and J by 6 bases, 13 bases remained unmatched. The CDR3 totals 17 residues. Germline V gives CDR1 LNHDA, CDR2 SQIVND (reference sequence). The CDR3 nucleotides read TGTGCCAGTAGTACCGGGACAGGGCTTGGGTCGGGTCAGCCCCAGCATTTT. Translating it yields CASSTGTGLGSGQPQHF. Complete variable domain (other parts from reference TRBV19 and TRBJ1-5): DGGITQSPKYLFRKEGQNVTLSCEQNLNHDAMYWYRQDPGQGLRLIYYSQIVNDFQKGDIAEGYSVSREKKESFPLTVTSAQKNPTAFYLCASSTGTGLGSGQPQHFGDGTRLSIL.

In DNA form, the CDR3 reads TGTGCCAGCAGCTATCAACCGGAAGAGACCCAGTACTTC. Translating it yields CASSYQPEETQYF. The chain joins TRBV12-3 or TRBV12-4 to TRBJ2-5; D ambiguous. The CDR3 extends over 13 amino acids. V was pared by 6 bases and J by 3 bases, with 11 bases between.

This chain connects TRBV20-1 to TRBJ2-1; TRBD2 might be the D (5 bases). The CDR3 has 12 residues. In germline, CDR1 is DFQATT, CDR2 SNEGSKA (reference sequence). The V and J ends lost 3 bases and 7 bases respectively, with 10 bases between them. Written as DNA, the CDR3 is TGCAGTGCTAGTAGCTTAGCGAATGAGCAGTTCTTC. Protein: CSASSLANEQFF.

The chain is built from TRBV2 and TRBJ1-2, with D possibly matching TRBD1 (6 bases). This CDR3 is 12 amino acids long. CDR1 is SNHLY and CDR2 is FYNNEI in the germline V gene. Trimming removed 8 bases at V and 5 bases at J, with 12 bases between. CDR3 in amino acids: CASGSRGYGYTF. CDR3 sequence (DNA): TGTGCCAGCGGCTCTAGGGGGTATGGCTACACCTTC.

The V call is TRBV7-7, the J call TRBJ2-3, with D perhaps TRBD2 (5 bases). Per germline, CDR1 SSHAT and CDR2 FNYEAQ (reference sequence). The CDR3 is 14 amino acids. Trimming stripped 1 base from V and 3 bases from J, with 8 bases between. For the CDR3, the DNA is TGTGCCAGCAGCTTAGACCCGGGGACAGATACGCAGTATTTT. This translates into CASSLDPGTDTQYF. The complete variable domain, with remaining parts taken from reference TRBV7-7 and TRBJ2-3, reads GAGVSQSPRYKVTKRGQDVTLRCDPISSHATLYWYQQALGQGPEFLTYFNYEAQPDKSGLPSDRFSAERPEGSISTLTIQRTEQRDSAMYRCASSLDPGTDTQYFGPGTRLTVL.

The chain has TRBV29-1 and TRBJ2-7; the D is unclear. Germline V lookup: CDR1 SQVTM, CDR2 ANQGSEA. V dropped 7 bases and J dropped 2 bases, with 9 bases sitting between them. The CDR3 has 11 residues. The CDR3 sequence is CSAAETYEQYF. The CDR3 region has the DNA TGCAGCGCCGCGGAGACCTACGAGCAGTACTTC.

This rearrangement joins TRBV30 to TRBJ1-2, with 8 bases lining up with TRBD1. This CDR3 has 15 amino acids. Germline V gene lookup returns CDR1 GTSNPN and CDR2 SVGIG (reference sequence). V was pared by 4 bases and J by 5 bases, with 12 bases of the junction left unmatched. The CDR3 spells CAWNLKRTGTYGYTF. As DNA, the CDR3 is TGTGCCTGGAATTTAAAAAGGACAGGGACTTATGGCTACACCTTC.

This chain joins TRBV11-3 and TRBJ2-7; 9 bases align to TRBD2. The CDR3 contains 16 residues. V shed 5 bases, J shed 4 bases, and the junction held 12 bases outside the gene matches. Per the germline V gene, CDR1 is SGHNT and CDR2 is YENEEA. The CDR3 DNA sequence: TGTGCCAGCAGCCCGGAGACCCCGCGGGGGGGGTACGAGCAGTACTTC. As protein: CASSPETPRGGYEQYF.

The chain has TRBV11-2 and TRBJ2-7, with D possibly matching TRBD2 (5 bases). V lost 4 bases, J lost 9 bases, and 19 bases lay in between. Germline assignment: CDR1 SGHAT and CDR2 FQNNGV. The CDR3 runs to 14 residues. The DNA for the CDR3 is TGTGCCAGCAGCTCGGGGTGGGAGTATACAGTGCAGTACTTC. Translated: CASSSGWEYTVQYF.

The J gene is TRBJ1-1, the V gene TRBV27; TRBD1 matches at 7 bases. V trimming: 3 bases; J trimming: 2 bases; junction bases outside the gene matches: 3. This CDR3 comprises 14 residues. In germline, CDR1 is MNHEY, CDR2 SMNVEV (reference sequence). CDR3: CASSLGQINTEAFF. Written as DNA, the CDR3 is TGTGCCAGCAGTTTGGGACAGATTAACACTGAAGCTTTCTTT.

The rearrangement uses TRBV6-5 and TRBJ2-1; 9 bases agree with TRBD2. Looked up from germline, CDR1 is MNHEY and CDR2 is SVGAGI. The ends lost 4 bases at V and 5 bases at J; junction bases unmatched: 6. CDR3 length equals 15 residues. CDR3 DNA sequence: TGTGCCAGCAGTTTCCGGTCTAGCGGGAACAATGAGCAGTTCTTC. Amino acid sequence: CASSFRSSGNNEQFF.

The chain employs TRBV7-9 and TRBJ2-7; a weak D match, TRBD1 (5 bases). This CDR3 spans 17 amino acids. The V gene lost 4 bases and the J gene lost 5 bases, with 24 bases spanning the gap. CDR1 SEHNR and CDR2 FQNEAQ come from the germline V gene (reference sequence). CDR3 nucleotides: TGTGCCAGCAGCTCAACCCTAACGTACCAGGGTCGGAACGAGCAGTACTTC. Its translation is CASSSTLTYQGRNEQYF.

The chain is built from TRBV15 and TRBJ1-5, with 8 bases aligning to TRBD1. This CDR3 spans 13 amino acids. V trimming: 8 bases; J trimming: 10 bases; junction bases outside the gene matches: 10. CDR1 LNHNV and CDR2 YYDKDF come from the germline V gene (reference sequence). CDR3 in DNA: TGTGCCACCGCCGGGACAGGATTTCTACCCCAGCATTTT. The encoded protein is CATAGTGFLPQHF.

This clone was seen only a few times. The CDR3 DNA reads TGTGCCAGCAGCCATATCCATGAGCAGTTCTTC. Translation gives CASSHIHEQFF. The chain links TRBV3-1 (or the pseudogene TRBV3-2) to TRBJ2-1; D not resolved. The CDR3 length is 11 residues. The V end lost 3 bases, the J end lost 8 bases, and 5 bases lay between the germline ends. The V gene's germline CDR1 is LGHDT and CDR2 YNNKEL (reference sequence).

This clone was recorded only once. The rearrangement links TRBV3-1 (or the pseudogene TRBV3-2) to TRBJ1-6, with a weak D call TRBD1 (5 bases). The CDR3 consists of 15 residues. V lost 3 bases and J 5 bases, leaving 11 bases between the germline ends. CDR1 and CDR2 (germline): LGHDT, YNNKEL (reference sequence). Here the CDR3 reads CASSHEGVDNSPLHF. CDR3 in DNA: TGTGCCAGCAGCCACGAAGGGGTCGATAATTCACCCCTCCACTTT.

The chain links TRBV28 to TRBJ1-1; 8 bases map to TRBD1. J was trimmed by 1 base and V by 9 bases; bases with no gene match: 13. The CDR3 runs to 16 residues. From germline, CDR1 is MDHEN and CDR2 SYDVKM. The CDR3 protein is CASRFAGGVTNTEAFF. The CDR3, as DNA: TGTGCCAGTCGATTCGCAGGGGGCGTTACGAACACTGAAGCTTTCTTT.

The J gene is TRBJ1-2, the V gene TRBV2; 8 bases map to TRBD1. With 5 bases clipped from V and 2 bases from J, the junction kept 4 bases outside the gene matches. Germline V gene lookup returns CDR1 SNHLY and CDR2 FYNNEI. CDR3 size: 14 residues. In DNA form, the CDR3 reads TGTGCCAGCAGTAGACGACAGGGGAACTATGGCTACACCTTC. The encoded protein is CASSRRQGNYGYTF.

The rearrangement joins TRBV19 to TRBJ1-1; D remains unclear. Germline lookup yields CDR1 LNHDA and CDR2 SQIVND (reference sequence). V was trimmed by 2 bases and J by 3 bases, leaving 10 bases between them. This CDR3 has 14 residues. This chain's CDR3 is CASSITGSDTEAFF. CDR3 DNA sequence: TGTGCCAGTAGTATAACGGGGTCGGACACTGAAGCTTTCTTT.

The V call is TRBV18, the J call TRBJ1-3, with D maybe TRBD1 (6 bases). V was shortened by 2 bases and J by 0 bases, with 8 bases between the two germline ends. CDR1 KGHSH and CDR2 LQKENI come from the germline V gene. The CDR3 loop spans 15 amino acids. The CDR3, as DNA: TGTGCCAGCTCACCAACAGGGACCTCTGGAAACACCATATATTTT. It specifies CASSPTGTSGNTIYF.

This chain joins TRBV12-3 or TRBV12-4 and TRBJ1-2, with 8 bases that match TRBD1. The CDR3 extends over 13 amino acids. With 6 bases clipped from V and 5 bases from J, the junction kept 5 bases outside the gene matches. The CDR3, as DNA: TGTGCCAGCAGGGGGGGGGACAGGTATGGCTACACCTTC. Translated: CASRGGDRYGYTF.

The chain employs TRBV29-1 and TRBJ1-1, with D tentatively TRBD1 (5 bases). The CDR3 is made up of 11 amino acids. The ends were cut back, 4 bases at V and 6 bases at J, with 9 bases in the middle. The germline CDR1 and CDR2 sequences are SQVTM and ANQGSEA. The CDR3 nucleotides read TGCAGCGTTGTGAGCAGGGCTGAAGCTTTCTTT. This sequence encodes CSVVSRAEAFF.

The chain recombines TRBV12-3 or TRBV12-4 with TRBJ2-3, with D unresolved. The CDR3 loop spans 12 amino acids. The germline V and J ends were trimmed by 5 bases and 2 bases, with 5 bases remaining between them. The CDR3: CASSLYTDTQYF. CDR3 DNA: TGTGCCAGCAGTCTCTACACAGATACGCAGTATTTT.

The CDR3 region has the DNA TGTGCCAGCAGCAGGGGAGGTGGGACAGGGGGCTTTTCACCCCTCCACTTT. This gives the protein CASSRGGGTGGFSPLHF. The V call is TRBV9, the J call TRBJ1-6, with 12 bases that match TRBD1. In germline, CDR1 is SGDLS, CDR2 YYNGEE. The CDR3 has 17 amino acids. V shed 4 bases and J 9 bases; nucleotides not matched to a gene: 11.

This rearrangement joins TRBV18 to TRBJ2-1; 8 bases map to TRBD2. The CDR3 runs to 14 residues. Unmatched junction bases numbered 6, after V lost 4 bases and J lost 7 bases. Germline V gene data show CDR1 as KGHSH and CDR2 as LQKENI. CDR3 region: CASSRGTSRNEQFF. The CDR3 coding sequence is TGTGCCAGCTCACGAGGGACTAGTAGGAATGAGCAGTTCTTC.

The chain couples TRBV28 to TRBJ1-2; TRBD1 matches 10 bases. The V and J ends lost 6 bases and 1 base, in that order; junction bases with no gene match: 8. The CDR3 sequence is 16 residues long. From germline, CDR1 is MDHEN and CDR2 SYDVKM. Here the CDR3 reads CASRPLGTGVNYGYTF. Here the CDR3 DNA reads TGTGCCAGCAGACCCCTCGGGACAGGGGTTAACTATGGCTACACCTTC.

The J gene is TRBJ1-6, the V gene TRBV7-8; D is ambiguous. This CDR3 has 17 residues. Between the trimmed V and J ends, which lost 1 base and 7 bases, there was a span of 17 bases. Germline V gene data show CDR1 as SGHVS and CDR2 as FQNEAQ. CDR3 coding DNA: TGTGCCAGCAGCTTAGTGCGGTTCGGTACTGGGAATTCACCCCTCCACTTT. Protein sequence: CASSLVRFGTGNSPLHF.

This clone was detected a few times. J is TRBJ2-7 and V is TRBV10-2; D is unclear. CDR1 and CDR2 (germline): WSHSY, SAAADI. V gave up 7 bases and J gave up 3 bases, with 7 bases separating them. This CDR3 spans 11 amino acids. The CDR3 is CASTAYYEQYF. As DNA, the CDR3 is TGCGCCAGCACCGCCTACTACGAGCAGTACTTC.